The T cell receptor beta chain under discussion was sequenced for a study of cytomegalovirus exposure and HLA in healthy donors. CDR3 size: 11 residues. Germline V gene lookup returns CDR1 MNHEY and CDR2 SVGAGI. V lost 6 bases and J 11 bases, leaving 11 bases between the germline ends. 60 Vbeta and 13 Jbeta primers were used in PCR. Produced via immunoSEQ multiplex PCR; TCRdb's table is partial and in-frame only. The data show around 100,000 clones, more than 65% seen once. The sequence came from a woman aged 25-40 years in good health and CMV-seronegative. This chain links TRBV6-5 with TRBJ1-5; the D gene is possibly TRBD1 (5 bases). Sequenced sample: PBMCs. CDR3 nucleotides: TGTGCCAGCAGCTCTTCGGGGGCCCAGCATTTT. Translated: CASSSSGAQHF.